This T cell receptor beta chain emerged from a study of Graves' ophthalmopathy and Graves' hyperthyroidism. On the study more broadly: Before any treatment, peripheral blood was taken at the initial diagnosis. Study observations and caveats: Blood also carried most expanded thyroid clonotypes exceeding 0.001 frequency. Distinction of ophthalmopathy from stable hyperthyroidism by a 13-signature model reached 87.88% sensitivity and 75% to 83% specificity.

This clonotype was seen more than once but under ten times. Its target is unknown. The junction shows a germline mismatch at one end, possibly a read error. The CDR3 consists of 14 residues. CDR1 and CDR2 from the germline V gene are SGHAT and FQNNGV. Out of around 10 ml of fresh peripheral blood, PBMCs were obtained. As the template, RNA transcripts were used to amplify TCR beta CDR3 regions. RT-PCR in the first round used HTBI primers; a second-round multiplex PCR followed. In TCRdb, the multiplex PCR reads were re-called with MiXCR into one record per CDR3 protein. The sample holds under 350,000 distinct CDR3 sequences; roughly a sixth are singletons and the top ten take roughly an eighth.

This receptor was obtained from an adult man with Graves' ophthalmopathy. Specimen: peripheral blood. The chain couples TRBV11-2 to TRBJ2-7, with TRBD2 as a possible D gene (5 bases). CDR3: CASSLAGSSYEQSF. Written as DNA, the CDR3 is TGTGCCAGCAGCTTAGCTGGGAGCTCCTACGAGCAGTCCTTC.